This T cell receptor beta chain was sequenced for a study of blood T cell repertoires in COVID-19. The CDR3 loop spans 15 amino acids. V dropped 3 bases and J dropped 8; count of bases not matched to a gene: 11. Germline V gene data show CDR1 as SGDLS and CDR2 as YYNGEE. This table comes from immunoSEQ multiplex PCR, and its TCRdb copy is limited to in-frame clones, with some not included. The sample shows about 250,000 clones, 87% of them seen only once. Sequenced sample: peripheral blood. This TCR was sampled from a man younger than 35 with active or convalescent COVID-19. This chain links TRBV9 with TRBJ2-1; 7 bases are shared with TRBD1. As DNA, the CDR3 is TGTGCCAGCAGCGCAACAGGGGCTTTGCGGGATGAGCAGTTCTTC. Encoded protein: CASSATGALRDEQFF.